Below, one TCR beta chain is given with its context. In the authors' workflow: Nucleated cell number was recorded as an estimate derived from reference gene primer amplification. Method: immunoSEQ multiplex PCR; TCRdb's copy keeps in-frame clones and lacks some. The V and J calls and the clone size are those of that table, but D and trimming were determined from the DNA. The data contain roughly 86,000 clones, roughly 80% of them seen just once; the ten biggest clones take up around 6.5%. Trimming took off 5 bases at V and 3 bases at J, with 17 bases between the two ends. Germline CDR1 reads SGHAT; CDR2 reads FQDESV (reference sequence). The CDR3 is 15 residues long. The data were obtained in a study of blood T cell repertoires in COVID-19. Study information: Samples taken during acute and convalescent COVID-19 were collected in the United States, Italy and Spain. T cells, B-cell-depleted T cells, or PBMCs supplied cDNA or gDNA.

The sequenced sample consisted of peripheral blood. The chain has TRBV11-1 and TRBJ2-7, with D tentatively TRBD1 (6 bases). This clonotype originated in a man in his 60s with acute or convalescent COVID-19. CDR3 residues: CASSPHRTAHYEQYF. CDR3 DNA: TGTGCCAGCAGCCCCCATAGGACAGCTCACTACGAGCAGTACTTC.